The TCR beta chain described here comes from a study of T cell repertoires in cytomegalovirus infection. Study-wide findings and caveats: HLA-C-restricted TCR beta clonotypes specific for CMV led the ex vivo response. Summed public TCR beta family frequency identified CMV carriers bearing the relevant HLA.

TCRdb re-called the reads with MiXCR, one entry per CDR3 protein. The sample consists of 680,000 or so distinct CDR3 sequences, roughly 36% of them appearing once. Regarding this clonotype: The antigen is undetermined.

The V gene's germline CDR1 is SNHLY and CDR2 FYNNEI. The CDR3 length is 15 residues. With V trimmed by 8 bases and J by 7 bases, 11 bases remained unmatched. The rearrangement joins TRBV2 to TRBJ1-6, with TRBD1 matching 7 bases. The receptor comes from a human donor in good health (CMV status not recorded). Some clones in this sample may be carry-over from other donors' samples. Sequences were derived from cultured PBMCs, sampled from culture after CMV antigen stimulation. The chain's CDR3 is CASQRDSGGNSPLHF. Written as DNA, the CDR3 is TGTGCCAGCCAGAGGGACAGCGGGGGGAATTCACCCCTCCACTTT.